This entry features one T cell receptor beta chain sequence. Its antigen is as yet unknown. This entry belongs to a study of glioma-infiltrating T cells. Study-wide results and caveats: Very few CDR3 sequences were shared between tissue and blood. Non-neoplastic patients had below-expected tissue-blood divergence, while all gliomas exceeded expectation.

Using RNA template, CDR3s of TCR alpha and beta were amplified with iRepertoire arm-PCR. TCRdb re-derived calls from the multiplex PCR reads in MiXCR, one entry per CDR3 protein. This sample has 44,000 or so distinct CDR3 sequences, with around 20% found just once. The clonotype originates from a human donor with low-grade glioma or glioblastoma, undergoing nonglioma brain surgery, or in good health (not recorded which). Material for sequencing was glioma tissue, nonneoplastic brain tissue, or PBMCs (not recorded which).

The CDR3 sequence is CAISESSGGLTQYF. Written as DNA, the CDR3 is TGTGCCATCAGTGAATCTAGCGGGGGTCTGACCCAGTACTTC. The chain links TRBV10-3 to TRBJ2-5; 10 bases are shared with TRBD2. The CDR3 extends over 14 amino acids. Germline V gives CDR1 ENHRY, CDR2 SYGVKD. V shed 3 bases, J shed 7 bases, and the junction held 5 bases outside the gene matches.